This T cell receptor beta chain was identified during a study of glioma-infiltrating T cells. The table lists this clonotype with many counts. TCR alpha and beta CDR3 regions were amplified from RNA using iRepertoire nested multiplex PCR. Each CDR3 protein is one row after TCRdb ran MiXCR on the multiplex PCR reads. The sample yields more than 350,000 distinct CDR3 sequences, approximately 42% seen once. Sequencing used glioma tissue, nonneoplastic brain tissue, or PBMCs (not recorded which). The clonotype originates from a human donor with low-grade glioma or glioblastoma, undergoing nonglioma brain surgery, or in good health (not recorded which).

As DNA, the CDR3 is TGCAGTGCTTCCCGATACCGATACGACAACACTGAAGCTTTCTTT. This sequence encodes CSASRYRYDNTEAFF. The genes are TRBV20-1 and TRBJ1-1; unclear D gene. Trimming stripped 5 bases from V and 2 bases from J, with 18 bases between. The CDR3 extends over 15 amino acids. The V gene's germline CDR1 is DFQATT and CDR2 SNEGSKA (reference sequence).